Below, one T cell receptor beta chain is given with its context. Original analysis: Reference gene primers were amplified, and this amplification served to estimate nucleated cell counts. Data came from immunoSEQ multiplex PCR; TCRdb stores just in-frame clones and leaves some out. The V and J calls and clone size come from that table; D and trimming were worked out from the DNA. The table has about 190,000 clones, roughly nine tenths seen once. The data originate from a study of blood T cell repertoires in COVID-19. Study-wide context: COVID-19 samples collected from the United States, Italy and Spain covered acute and convalescent phases.

CDR3 size: 14 residues. V gave up 6 bases and J gave up 5 bases; unmatched junction bases: 6. Germline assignment: CDR1 PRHDT and CDR2 FYEKMQ (reference sequence). The V and J genes are TRBV13 and TRBJ1-5, with 8 bases matching TRBD1. Sequenced input: peripheral blood. This clonotype originated in a man aged 35 to 55 with acute or convalescent COVID-19. CDR3: CASSFGTGDQPQHF. In DNA, the CDR3 is TGTGCCAGCAGTTTCGGGACAGGTGATCAGCCCCAGCATTTT. Complete variable domain (other parts from reference TRBV13 and TRBJ1-5): AAGVIQSPRHLIKEKRETATLKCYPIPRHDTVYWYQQGPGQDPQFLISFYEKMQSDKGSIPDRFSAQQFSDYHSELNMSSLELGDSALYFCASSFGTGDQPQHFGDGTRLSIL.